A selection of T cell receptor beta chains follows, all from one sample in a study of OX40 agonist ivuxolimab in advanced cancers. Generated by immunoSEQ multiplex PCR, the TCRdb table keeps only in-frame clones and is missing some. Among roughly 83,000 clones listed, roughly 84% were seen once. Sequencing used CD4+ or CD8+ T cells sorted from blood, obtained in a trial of the OX40 agonist ivuxolimab. The receptors were sampled from an adult with an advanced solid tumor such as melanoma, head and neck, liver or kidney cancer. CDR3s include the opening cysteine and the closing phenylalanine or tryptophan. The D gene is left open where the match is weak. For some rows the clone size is stated as once, few or many, or as a class when expanded; others skip it.

CDR3 protein	CDR3 DNA	clone size	D gene	V gene	J gene
CASSTGAMNTGELFF	TGCGCCAGCAGTACGGGGGCGATGAACACCGGGGAGCTGTTTTTT	.	.	TRBV5-1	TRBJ2-2
CASSPELGSGNTIYF	TGTGCCAGCTCACCGGAACTGGGCTCTGGAAACACCATATATTTT	once	.	TRBV18	TRBJ1-3
CASSVRLNSYEQYF	TGTGCCAGCAGTGTACGACTGAATTCTTACGAGCAGTACTTC	once	.	TRBV2	TRBJ2-7
CASSFAPGQRDEKLFF	TGTGCCAGCAGCTTCGCTCCGGGACAGCGGGATGAAAAACTGTTTTTT	.	TRBD1	TRBV5-4	TRBJ1-4
CASSNGGHSNQPQHF	TGTGCCAGCTCAAATGGGGGACATAGCAATCAGCCCCAGCATTTT	.	.	TRBV18	TRBJ1-5
CASSSAGLAGARSYNEQFF	TGTGCCAGCAGCTCCGCGGGACTAGCGGGAGCGCGCTCCTACAATGAGCAGTTCTTC	.	TRBD2	TRBV11-2	TRBJ2-1
CASSIERRAFF	TGTGCCAGTAGTATTGAACGGAGAGCTTTCTTT	.	.	TRBV19	TRBJ1-1
CASSIGEPSSYNSPLHF	TGTGCCAGTAGTATAGGGGAGCCGAGCTCCTATAATTCACCCCTCCACTTT	.	.	TRBV19	TRBJ1-6
CASSDRGNGYTF	TGTGCCAGCAGCGACAGGGGTAATGGCTACACCTTC	.	TRBD1	TRBV2	TRBJ1-2
CASSSAGEQFF	TGTGCCAGCAGCTCGGCTGGTGAGCAGTTCTTC	.	.	TRBV5-6	TRBJ2-1
CAWRGGSGYTF	TGTGCCTGGAGAGGCGGGAGTGGCTACACCTTC	.	.	TRBV30	TRBJ1-2
CASSLQGTQPQHF	TGCGCCAGCAGTCTACAGGGAACTCAGCCCCAGCATTTT	few	.	TRBV4-1	TRBJ1-5
CASSEARTGSGSSYNEQFF	TGTGCCAGCAGTGAAGCGCGAACAGGCAGCGGGAGCTCCTACAATGAGCAGTTCTTC	.	TRBD2	TRBV6-1	TRBJ2-1
CASSARQGMNTEAFF	TGTGCCAGCAGTGCCCGACAGGGAATGAACACTGAAGCTTTCTTT	.	TRBD1	TRBV2	TRBJ1-1
CASSAELQSSNQPQHF	TGTGCCAGCAGCGCGGAGCTCCAGAGTAGCAATCAGCCCCAGCATTTT	.	.	TRBV5-5	TRBJ1-5
CASSPMRGSDTQYF	TGTGCCAGCTCACCAATGAGGGGGTCAGATACGCAGTATTTT	.	.	TRBV18	TRBJ2-3
CASSGGPRELFF	TGTGCCAGCAGCGGCGGGCCCCGGGAGCTGTTTTTT	.	.	TRBV9	TRBJ2-2
CSVEGAGPVTDTQYF	TGCAGCGTTGAAGGAGCGGGGCCAGTCACAGATACGCAGTATTTT	.	TRBD2	TRBV29-1	TRBJ2-3
CATSPQGNTEAFF	TGTGCCACCAGTCCCCAGGGTAACACTGAAGCTTTCTTT	.	.	TRBV10-3	TRBJ1-1
CASSLDKGGTEAFF	TGTGCCAGCAGCTTAGACAAAGGGGGCACTGAAGCTTTCTTT	.	.	TRBV7-3	TRBJ1-1